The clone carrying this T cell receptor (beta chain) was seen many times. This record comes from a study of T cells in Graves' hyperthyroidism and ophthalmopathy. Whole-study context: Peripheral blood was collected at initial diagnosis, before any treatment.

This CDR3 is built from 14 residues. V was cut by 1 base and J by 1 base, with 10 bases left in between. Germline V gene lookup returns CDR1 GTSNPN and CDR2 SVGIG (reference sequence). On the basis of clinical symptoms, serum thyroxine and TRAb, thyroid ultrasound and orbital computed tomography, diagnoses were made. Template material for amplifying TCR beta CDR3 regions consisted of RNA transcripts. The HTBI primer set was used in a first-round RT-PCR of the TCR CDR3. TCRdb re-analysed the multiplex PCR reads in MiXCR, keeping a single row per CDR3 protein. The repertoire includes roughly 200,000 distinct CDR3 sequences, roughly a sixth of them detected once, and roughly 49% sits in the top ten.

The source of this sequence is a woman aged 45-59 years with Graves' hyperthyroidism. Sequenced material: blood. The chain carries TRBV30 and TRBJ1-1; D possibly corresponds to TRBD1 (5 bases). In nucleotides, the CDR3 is TGTGCCTGGAGTGCGGGACTTACGAACACTGAAGCTTTCTTT. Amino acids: CAWSAGLTNTEAFF.